These 23 T cell receptor beta chains were all obtained from the same sample, sequenced in a study of blood T cell repertoires in COVID-19. Measured with immunoSEQ multiplex PCR; TCRdb has only the in-frame clones, and not every one. This sample yields tens of thousands of clones, of which roughly 88% are seen a single time; approximately 2.9% belongs to the top ten. The specimen sequenced was peripheral blood. These receptors were obtained from a woman at least 80 years old with acute or convalescent COVID-19.

This clone came up once. The chain is built from TRBV23-1 and TRBJ2-7; TRBD1 might be the D (6 bases). TRBV23-1 is recorded as an ORF, its role being uncertain. The CDR3 is 15 amino acids. Trimming took off 7 bases at V and 1 base at J, with 17 bases between the two ends. CDR3 residues: CASIYPGEESYEQYF. The DNA for the CDR3 is TGCGCCAGCATATATCCAGGGGAAGAATCCTACGAGCAGTACTTC.

V gene TRBV24-1 combines with J gene TRBJ1-4; 7 bases are shared with TRBD1. Germline V gene data show CDR1 as KGHDR and CDR2 as SFDVKD. The CDR3 spans 15 residues. The V and J ends lost 6 bases and 2 bases, in that order; junction bases with no gene match: 5. The CDR3 region is CATSPGGSTNEKLFF. The CDR3 nucleotides read TGTGCCACCAGTCCAGGGGGTTCGACTAATGAAAAACTGTTTTTT.

The chain couples TRBV6-7 to TRBJ1-6, with D maybe TRBD1 (5 bases). TRBV6-7 is treated as an ORF (open reading frame) with a function not yet certain. This CDR3 has 19 amino acids. V gave up 7 bases and J gave up 4 bases, with 26 bases separating them. The CDR3 reads CASKNTGGPNEGYNSPLHF. The DNA for the CDR3 is TGTGCCAGCAAAAACACGGGGGGTCCTAACGAGGGGTATAATTCACCCCTCCACTTT.

The chain joins TRBV7-2 to TRBJ2-5; D unresolved. Trimming pared 2 bases from V and 2 bases from J, leaving 6 bases between. The CDR3 spans 13 residues. Germline CDR1 SGHTA, CDR2 FQGNSA. CDR3 residues: CASSLMRQETQYF. Here the CDR3 DNA reads TGTGCCAGCAGCTTAATGCGGCAAGAGACCCAGTACTTC.

V usage is TRBV14 and J usage is TRBJ1-3, with D possibly matching TRBD1 (5 bases). The CDR3 has 14 amino acids. Per germline, CDR1 SGHDN and CDR2 FVKESK. The V end was cut by 3 bases, the J end by 9 bases, with 15 bases between. This CDR3 is CASSQRTAGGTIYF. The CDR3 nucleotides are TGTGCCAGCAGCCAGAGGACTGCCGGGGGCACCATATATTTT.

This clone is a singleton in its sample. The J gene is TRBJ2-3, the V gene TRBV30; 7 bases map to TRBD2. J was trimmed by 3 bases and V by 4 bases; bases with no gene match: 10. The CDR3 totals 15 residues. Germline values: CDR1 GTSNPN, CDR2 SVGIG (reference sequence). The CDR3 reads CAWNERPGRTDTQYF. CDR3 DNA: TGTGCCTGGAACGAACGCCCCGGGAGGACAGATACGCAGTATTTT.

The chain uses TRBV7-2 and TRBJ2-1; 10 bases align to TRBD1. Germline V gene data show CDR1 as SGHTA and CDR2 as FQGNSA. There are 15 residues in the CDR3. J gave up 10 bases and V 0 bases, and 6 bases lay outside the gene matches. The CDR3 loop reads CASSLAKTGGGEQFF. The CDR3 DNA reads TGTGCCAGCAGCTTAGCTAAGACAGGGGGCGGGGAGCAGTTCTTC.

This rearrangement joins TRBV5-1 to TRBJ2-1; D ambiguous. The CDR3 is made up of 12 amino acids. Germline V gene sequence: CDR1 SGHRS, CDR2 YFSETQ. The germline V and J ends were trimmed by 2 bases and 7 bases, with 7 bases remaining between them. The CDR3 reads CASSFPTNEQFF. The CDR3 DNA follows: TGCGCCAGCAGCTTCCCCACAAATGAGCAGTTCTTC.

This clone came up a few times. This sequence joins TRBV27 and TRBJ1-4; a weak D match, TRBD1 (5 bases). The CDR3 covers 16 residues. Germline CDR1 and CDR2: MNHEY and SMNVEV (reference sequence). The V end lost 4 bases, the J end lost 2 bases, and 14 bases lay between the germline ends. CDR3 nucleotide sequence: TGTGCCAGCAGTTCGCTAGGGGAGGCTACTAATGAAAAACTGTTTTTT. Its translation is CASSSLGEATNEKLFF.

This chain connects TRBV28 to TRBJ1-5, with 7 bases lining up with TRBD1. This CDR3 has 14 amino acids. V dropped 5 bases and J dropped 1; count of bases not matched to a gene: 2. CDR1 is MDHEN, CDR2 SYDVKM, per germline. CDR3 nucleotide sequence: TGTGCCAGCAGTCCAGGGGGAAGCAATCAGCCCCAGCATTTT. This gives the protein CASSPGGSNQPQHF.

This clone was observed once. V gene TRBV19 combines with J gene TRBJ1-5; D ambiguous. The CDR3 runs 15 residues. Trimming pared 9 bases from V and 0 bases from J, leaving 15 bases between. Germline CDR1 LNHDA, CDR2 SQIVND (reference sequence). The CDR3 reads CASRLVGPSNQPQHF. The DNA for the CDR3 is TGTGCCAGCCGCTTAGTGGGCCCTAGCAATCAGCCCCAGCATTTT.

The V and J genes are TRBV18 and TRBJ2-5; TRBD2 matches 12 bases. The CDR3 length is 16 residues. Germline-derived CDR1 and CDR2 are KGHSH and LQKENI. The trim removed 5 bases at V and 1 base at J, leaving 5 bases unmatched. The CDR3 region has the DNA TGTGCCAGCTCATCGACTAGCGGGGGATTCCAAGAGACCCAGTACTTC. As protein: CASSSTSGGFQETQYF.

This clone came up a few times. The gene calls are TRBV19 and TRBJ1-6; D unclear. Germline CDR1 LNHDA, CDR2 SQIVND (reference sequence). Trimming left V 3 bases short and J 5 bases short, with 5 bases between. The CDR3 loop spans 13 amino acids. The CDR3: CASSMPDNSPLHF. For the CDR3, the DNA is TGTGCCAGTAGTATGCCAGATAATTCACCCCTCCACTTT.

This clone showed up just once. V is TRBV27 and J is TRBJ2-7; 11 nucleotides line up with TRBD2. The ends lost 7 bases at V and 0 bases at J; junction bases unmatched: 11. This CDR3 has 17 amino acids. Germline lookup yields CDR1 MNHEY and CDR2 SMNVEV (reference sequence). The CDR3 nucleotides are TGTGCCAGCAATTCGGCTAGCGGGAGGCCAAGCTCCTACGAGCAGTACTTC. Its translation: CASNSASGRPSSYEQYF.

The gene calls are TRBV2 and TRBJ1-2, with TRBD1 as a possible D gene (5 bases). V was cut by 1 base and J by 5 bases, with 8 bases left in between. Germline-derived CDR1 and CDR2 are SNHLY and FYNNEI. The CDR3 sequence is 13 residues long. CDR3 in DNA: TGTGCCAGCAGTGAAGGGGGCGCGTATGGCTACACCTTC. The encoded protein is CASSEGGAYGYTF.

This chain connects TRBV4-1 to TRBJ1-1; no clear D gene. V gave up 0 bases and J gave up 3 bases, with 20 bases separating them. CDR3 length: 18 amino acids. Germline V gives CDR1 MGHRA, CDR2 YSYEKL. CDR3: CASSQDRGFSWVDTEAFF. The DNA of the CDR3 is TGCGCCAGCAGCCAAGATAGAGGGTTTTCATGGGTCGACACTGAAGCTTTCTTT.

The chain recombines TRBV7-2 with TRBJ1-1, with D perhaps matching TRBD1 (5 bases). Germline V gene sequence: CDR1 SGHTA, CDR2 FQGNSA. This CDR3 comprises 17 residues. Trimming took 3 bases from V and 0 from J, leaving 17 bases between them. The CDR3 region has the DNA TGTGCCAGCAGCTTTGAACAGGCGGATAATCTGAACACTGAAGCTTTCTTT. This encodes CASSFEQADNLNTEAFF.

The V gene is TRBV27, the J gene TRBJ1-2; D might be TRBD1 (5 bases). This CDR3 spans 15 amino acids. CDR1 and CDR2 (germline): MNHEY, SMNVEV (reference sequence). Trimming took off 3 bases at V and 2 bases at J, with 13 bases between the two ends. In DNA, the CDR3 is TGTGCCAGCAGTTTGGGGGGGTCCCCCAACTATGGCTACACCTTC. It codes for CASSLGGSPNYGYTF.

The chain carries TRBV15 and TRBJ1-5, with D perhaps matching TRBD1 (5 bases). Germline loops: CDR1 LNHNV, CDR2 YYDKDF (reference sequence). This CDR3 has 15 residues. Trimming took 4 bases from V and 3 from J, leaving 13 bases between them. CDR3 in amino acids: CATSNRTPHNQPQHF. The CDR3 coding sequence is TGTGCCACCAGCAATCGGACACCTCACAATCAGCCCCAGCATTTT.

The CDR3: CASKADWTDYNEQFF. CDR3 DNA sequence: TGTGCCAGCAAAGCGGACTGGACAGACTACAATGAGCAGTTCTTC. This chain connects TRBV5-5 to TRBJ2-1, with D tentatively TRBD1 (6 bases). Germline V lookup: CDR1 SGHKS, CDR2 YYEKEE (reference sequence). The CDR3 contains 15 residues. V was pared by 6 bases and J by 3 bases, with 16 bases between.

The V gene is TRBV7-6, the J gene TRBJ1-1, with 7 bases lining up with TRBD1. V was pared by 4 bases and J by 5 bases, with 10 bases of the junction left unmatched. Per the germline V gene, CDR1 is SGHVS and CDR2 is FNYEAQ. This CDR3 has 15 residues. The CDR3 loop is CASSSQGLGDTEAFF. The CDR3 region has the DNA TGTGCCAGCAGCTCACAGGGGCTCGGAGATACTGAAGCTTTCTTT.

CDR3 residues: CASSVGQEGYTF. The CDR3, as DNA: TGTGCCAGCAGCGTAGGACAGGAGGGCTACACCTTC. The chain joins TRBV9 to TRBJ1-2, with a tentative D call TRBD1 (6 bases). The germline CDR1 and CDR2 sequences are SGDLS and YYNGEE. CDR3 length: 12 residues. V lost 0 bases, J lost 8 bases, and 8 bases lay in between. Together with reference TRBV9 and TRBJ1-2, the CDR3 gives the full variable domain: DSGVTQTPKHLITATGQRVTLRCSPRSGDLSVYWYQQSLDQGLQFLIQYYNGEERAKGNILERFSAQQFPDLHSELNLSSLELGDSALYFCASSVGQEGYTFGSGTRLTVV.

V usage is TRBV7-8 and J usage is TRBJ2-3, with TRBD2 matching over 9 bases. The CDR3 has 15 amino acids. Germline lookup yields CDR1 SGHVS and CDR2 FQNEAQ. Unmatched junction bases numbered 8, after V lost 8 bases and J lost 2 bases. CDR3 sequence: CASGLLAGATDTQYF. CDR3 in DNA: TGTGCCAGCGGCCTCTTAGCGGGGGCCACAGATACGCAGTATTTT.